This T cell receptor (beta chain) was sequenced in a study of shared clonotypes between healthy human individuals. Broader study findings: A reduction in generation probabilities was seen for non-shared clonotypes relative to those shared by all four donors.

The CDR3 contains 15 residues. V lost 0 bases, J lost 5 bases, and 13 bases lay in between. CDR1 is SGHRS, CDR2 YFSETQ, per germline. To note about this clone: Its antigen is undetermined.

Sorted subsets were amplified in replicate PCRs using around 220 ng DNA, about 30,000 T cell genomes. Libraries were prepared by immunoSEQ multiplex PCR; TCRdb keeps only in-frame clonotypes and omits some of them. Found here are 2.5 million or so clones, around nine tenths of them singletons; the top ten hold around 0.15%. This receptor was taken from a man aged 18 to 30 in good health. This chain joins TRBV5-1 and TRBJ2-3; the D gene is possibly TRBD2 (6 bases). Sequenced material: naive CD4+ T cells sorted from blood. Subset indicated: CD45RA+ positively selected. The CDR3 protein is CASSLGRGAEDTQYF. DNA of the CDR3: TGCGCCAGCAGCTTGGGGAGGGGAGCGGAAGATACGCAGTATTTT.